The next 2 T cell receptor beta chains were all read from a single sample in a study of beta chain features in type 1 diabetes. Investigators reverse transcribed all isolated RNA, so they sequenced expressed TCRB transcripts. Profiled with immunoSEQ multiplex PCR; TCRdb holds only in-frame clones, not every one. The sample has 150,000 to 200,000 clones; approximately 62% are singletons. General study points: Shorter TCRB CDR3s, moderately but significantly so, were found in Type 1 diabetes patients in all four CD4+ subsets.

Their antigens are not known. Material: naive CD4+ T cells from blood. These receptors originate from a man aged 25 to 40 with type 1 diabetes.

V is TRBV20-1 and J is TRBJ1-2; D is unresolved. This CDR3 is 11 amino acids long. The V end lost 4 bases, the J end lost 5 bases, and 8 bases lay between the germline ends. Germline V gives CDR1 DFQATT, CDR2 SNEGSKA (reference sequence). The DNA for the CDR3 is TGCAGTGCTACACTGGGATATGGCTACACCTTC. It codes for CSATLGYGYTF.

The V call is TRBV9, the J call TRBJ2-5; no clear D gene. CDR1 is SGDLS and CDR2 is YYNGEE in the germline V gene. V was shortened by 0 bases and J by 4 bases, with 13 bases between the two germline ends. The CDR3 runs 15 residues. This CDR3 reads CASSVAPLGRETQYF. In DNA, the CDR3 is TGTGCCAGCAGCGTAGCTCCTCTTGGGCGAGAGACCCAGTACTTC.